This T cell receptor beta chain is drawn from a study of blood T cell repertoires in COVID-19. Germline CDR1 reads SGHTA; CDR2 reads FQGTGA. This CDR3 comprises 13 residues. Trimming took 5 bases from V and 5 from J, leaving 10 bases between them. Here immunoSEQ multiplex PCR was the method, and the copy in TCRdb shows in-frame clones only, minus some. The sample gives about 350,000 clones, around nine tenths of which show up once; approximately 1% is in the top ten. The rearrangement uses TRBV7-3 and TRBJ2-1; D is ambiguous. The sample consisted of PBMCs or T cells enriched from blood (not recorded which). The sequence came from a woman aged 25 to 45 who had been exposed to COVID-19. Here the CDR3 DNA reads TGTGCCAGCAGCAATTTAGGAGACAATGAGCAGTTCTTC. Protein product: CASSNLGDNEQFF.